The T cell receptor beta chain under discussion was sequenced for a study of blood T cells in healthy people across ages (dated by TCRdb to the mid-2010s). With regard to the full study: Template switching captured roughly one uniquely barcoded TCR beta cDNA molecule per two T cells in model experiments. Donors were grouped into four age groups: young (average roughly 17 years), middle-aged (39), aged (about 59) and long-lived (just over 80). For two donors (one aged 18 to 29 and one aged 80 or older), the study analyzed two additional independent replicas of 1 million unique cDNA reads from the same blood draw. To avoid experimental bias, donors of different ages were spread randomly across the sequencing lanes. Using deep sequencing normalized with unique cDNA molecular identifiers, the study measured how TCR beta repertoire diversity changes with age. Overall study results and their limits: Because donor CMV infection status was unknown, age-related changes in expanded clonotypes were potentially confounded. As age increased, observed TCR beta diversity per million T cells dropped in a roughly linear way, and a significant reduction was already evident by age around 41. Total diversity estimates from one million sequenced T cells were considered lower bounds and underestimates. Bulk unsorted PBMC profiling prevented conclusive comparison of naive and antigen-experienced compartments. Observed TCR beta diversity correlated strongly with the percentage of naive T cells measured by flow cytometry. Compared with the aged group, the long-lived group had more naive CD4+ T cells, fewer expanded clones and increased TCR diversity, a pattern suggesting age selection.

Systemically healthy Caucasian individuals from Russia, some 36 in total and aged about 6 to 95 years, were included as donors. Each donor gave about 11 milliliters of peripheral blood, drawn into EDTA-treated Vacutainer tubes. PBMCs were isolated by Ficoll-Paque density-gradient centrifugation, with at least 7 million obtained per sample. Total RNA, at least 6 micrograms per sample, was extracted from PBMCs with Trizol reagent. For every donor, an aliquot of PBMCs went through flow cytometry to measure the percentages of naive CD45RAhigh/CD27high T cells. A word on this clonotype: No cognate antigen has been identified for it. Base qualities are not recorded, but no much larger clone differs from it by a single base.

Libraries were made using 5' RACE. Sequenced on an Illumina HiSeq 2500. A second PCR of about 6 to 11 cycles was performed with a sample-barcoded 5' primer and a J-beta primer mix. A template-switch 5' adaptor carrying 12 random nucleotides introduced a unique molecular identifier onto each TCR beta cDNA molecule. Each sample yielded at least 3 million CDR3-containing paired-end reads. All of the RNA was converted into first-strand cDNA using the Mint cDNA synthesis kit, with a TRBC-specific oligonucleotide serving as the primer. Following uracil-DNA glycosylase treatment, a first 18-cycle PCR with universal primers M1SS and BC2_uni_R was performed on all cDNA. For the original study's pipeline: Normalization of each sample was performed by random selection of 1 million high-quality reads, each carrying a distinct molecular identifier. Instead of being binned into consensus sequences, reads with shared molecular identifiers were discarded. CDR3 identification, clonotype clustering and error correction used MiTCR with a Q25 quality threshold and the strictest error-elimination algorithm. A nonparametric unseen species model with Euler transformation was used to estimate lower-bound total TCR beta diversity. TCRdb cleaned the public reads at Q25 with fastp, built clones with MiXCR and kept in-frame beta chains. Merged by CDR3 protein, the rows form single entries marked with the most common genes and DNA. Here the V and J calls rest on TCRdb's processing, not on the authors' analysis. The sample profile shows 850,000 to 1,300,000 distinct CDR3 sequences; more than 35% of them were found once. 18% of the sample belongs to the ten largest clones.

CDR1 SGHAT and CDR2 FQDESV were looked up in the germline V gene (reference sequence). The CDR3 numbers 15 residues from cysteine through phenylalanine. Of the read, only the CDR3 DNA is kept; its 45 bases are in frame from base 1. V has 5 bases trimmed and J has 6 bases trimmed; junction bases matching no gene number 9. The sequence joins TRBV11-1 to TRBJ2-1, and 8 junction bases match TRBD2. The sample consisted of blood. The source is a woman between 55 and 75 years old in good health. The CDR3 protein sequence reads: CASSPGGSLTNEQFF. The sequenced DNA: TGTGCCAGCAGCCCGGGAGGGTCGCTAACCAATGAGCAGTTCTTC.